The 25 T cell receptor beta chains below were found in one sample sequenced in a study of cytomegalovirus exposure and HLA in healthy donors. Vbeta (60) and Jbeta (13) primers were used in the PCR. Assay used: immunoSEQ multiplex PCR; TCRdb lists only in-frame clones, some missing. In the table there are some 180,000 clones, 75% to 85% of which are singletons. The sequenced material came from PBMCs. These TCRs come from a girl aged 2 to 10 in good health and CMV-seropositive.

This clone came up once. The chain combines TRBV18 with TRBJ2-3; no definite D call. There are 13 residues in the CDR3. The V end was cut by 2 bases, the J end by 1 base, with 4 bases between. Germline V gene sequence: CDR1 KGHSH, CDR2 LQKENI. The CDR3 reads CASSPAGTDTQYF. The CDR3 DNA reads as TGTGCCAGCTCACCAGCGGGCACAGATACGCAGTATTTT.

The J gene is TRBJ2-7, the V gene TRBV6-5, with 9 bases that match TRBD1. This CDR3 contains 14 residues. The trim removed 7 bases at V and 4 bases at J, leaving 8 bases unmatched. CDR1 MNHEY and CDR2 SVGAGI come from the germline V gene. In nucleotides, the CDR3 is TGTGCCAGCAATCCCGGGACAGGGTGGTACGAGCAGTACTTC. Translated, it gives CASNPGTGWYEQYF.

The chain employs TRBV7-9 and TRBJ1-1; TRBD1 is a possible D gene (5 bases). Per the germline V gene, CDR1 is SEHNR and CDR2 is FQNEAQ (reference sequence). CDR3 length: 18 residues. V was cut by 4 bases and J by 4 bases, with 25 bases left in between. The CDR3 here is CASSSANRSTWDGTEAFF. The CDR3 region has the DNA TGTGCCAGCAGCTCCGCAAACAGGAGTACGTGGGATGGCACTGAAGCTTTCTTT. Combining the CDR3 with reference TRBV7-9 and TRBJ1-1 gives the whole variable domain DTGVSQNPRHKITKRGQNVTFRCDPISEHNRLYWYRQTLGQGPEFLTYFQNEAQLEKSRLLSDRFSAERPKGSFSTLEIQRTEQGDSAMYLCASSSANRSTWDGTEAFFGQGTRLTVV.

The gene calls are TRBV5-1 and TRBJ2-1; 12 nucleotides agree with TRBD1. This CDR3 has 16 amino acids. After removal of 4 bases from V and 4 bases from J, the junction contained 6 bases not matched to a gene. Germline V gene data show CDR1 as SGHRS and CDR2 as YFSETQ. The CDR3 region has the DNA TGCGCCAGCAGCGGGCAGGGACAGGGGGCTTACAATGAGCAGTTCTTC. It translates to CASSGQGQGAYNEQFF.

CDR3 protein: CASSQPRDSRYEQYF. The CDR3 DNA is TGTGCCAGCAGCCAGCCTCGGGACAGCAGGTACGAGCAGTACTTC. V and J are TRBV5-6 and TRBJ2-7, with TRBD1 matching 7 bases. Germline assignment: CDR1 SGHDT and CDR2 YYEEEE. The CDR3 covers 15 residues. V gave up 4 bases and J gave up 4 bases; unmatched junction bases: 11.

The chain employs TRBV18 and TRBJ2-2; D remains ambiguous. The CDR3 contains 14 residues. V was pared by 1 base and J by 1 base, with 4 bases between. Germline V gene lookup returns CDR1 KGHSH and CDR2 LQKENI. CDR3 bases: TGTGCCAGCTCACCACGAGAGAACACCGGGGAGCTGTTTTTT. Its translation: CASSPRENTGELFF.

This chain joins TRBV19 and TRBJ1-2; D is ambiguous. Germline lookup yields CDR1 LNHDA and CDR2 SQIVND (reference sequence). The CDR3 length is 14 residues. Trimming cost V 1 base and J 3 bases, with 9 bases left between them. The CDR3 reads CASSIVPGDYGYTF. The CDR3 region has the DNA TGTGCCAGTAGTATAGTTCCGGGAGACTATGGCTACACCTTC.

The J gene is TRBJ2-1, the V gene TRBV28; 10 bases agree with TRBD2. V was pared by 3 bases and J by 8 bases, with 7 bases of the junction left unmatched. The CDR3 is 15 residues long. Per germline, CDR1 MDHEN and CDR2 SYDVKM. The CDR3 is CASSLPLAGVHEQFF. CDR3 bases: TGTGCCAGCAGTTTGCCCCTAGCGGGAGTTCATGAGCAGTTCTTC.

In DNA, the CDR3 is TGTGCCAGCAGTAAGGACCGGACTTATAGCAATCAGCCCCAGCATTTT. Translated, it gives CASSKDRTYSNQPQHF. The V call is TRBV28, the J call TRBJ1-5; D is unclear. The CDR3 length is 16 residues. The ends were cut back, 5 bases at V and 0 bases at J, with 14 bases in the middle. Germline-derived CDR1 and CDR2 are MDHEN and SYDVKM.

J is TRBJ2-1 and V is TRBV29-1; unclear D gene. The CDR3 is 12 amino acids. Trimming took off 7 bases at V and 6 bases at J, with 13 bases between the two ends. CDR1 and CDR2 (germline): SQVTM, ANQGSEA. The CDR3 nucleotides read TGCAGCGCCCCAGGTAACGGCAATGAGCAGTTCTTC. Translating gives CSAPGNGNEQFF.

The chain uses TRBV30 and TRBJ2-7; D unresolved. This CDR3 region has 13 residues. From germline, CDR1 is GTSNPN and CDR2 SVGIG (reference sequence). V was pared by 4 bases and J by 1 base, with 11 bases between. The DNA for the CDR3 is TGTGCCTGGAACATGCATTCGTCCTACGAGCAGTACTTC. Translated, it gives CAWNMHSSYEQYF.

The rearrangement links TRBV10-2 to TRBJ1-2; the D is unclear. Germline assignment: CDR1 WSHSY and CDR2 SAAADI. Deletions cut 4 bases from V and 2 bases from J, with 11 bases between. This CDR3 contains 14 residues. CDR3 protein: CASSGQVLNYGYTF. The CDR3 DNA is TGCGCCAGCAGTGGTCAGGTTCTCAACTATGGCTACACCTTC.

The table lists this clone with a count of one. CDR3 loop: CASSHPDGRMRKLFF. The CDR3, as DNA: TGCGCCAGCAGCCATCCAGACGGGAGAATGCGAAAACTGTTTTTT. This chain joins TRBV4-1 and TRBJ1-4, with D hard to call. CDR3 length: 15 residues. Germline CDR1 and CDR2: MGHRA and YSYEKL. V lost 3 bases and J lost 10, with 18 bases in between.

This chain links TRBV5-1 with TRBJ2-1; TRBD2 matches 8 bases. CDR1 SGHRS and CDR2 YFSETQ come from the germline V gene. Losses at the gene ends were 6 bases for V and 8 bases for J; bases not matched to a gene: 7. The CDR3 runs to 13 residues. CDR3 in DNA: TGCGCCAGCACGGGGGGGGGTTCCTATGAGCAGTTCTTC. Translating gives CASTGGGSYEQFF.

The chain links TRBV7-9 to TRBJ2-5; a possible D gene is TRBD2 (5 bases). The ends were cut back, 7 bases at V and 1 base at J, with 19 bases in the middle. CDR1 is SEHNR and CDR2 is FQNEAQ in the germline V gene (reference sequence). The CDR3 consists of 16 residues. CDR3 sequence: CASTPGAEGFQETQYF. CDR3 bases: TGTGCCAGCACCCCTGGAGCGGAAGGATTCCAAGAGACCCAGTACTTC.

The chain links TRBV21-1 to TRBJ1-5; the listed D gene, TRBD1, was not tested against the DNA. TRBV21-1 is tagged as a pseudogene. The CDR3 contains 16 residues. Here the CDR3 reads CASSKVGQDPYQPQHF. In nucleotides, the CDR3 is TGTGCCAGCAGCAAAGTTGGACAGGACCCTTATCAGCCCCAGCATTTT.

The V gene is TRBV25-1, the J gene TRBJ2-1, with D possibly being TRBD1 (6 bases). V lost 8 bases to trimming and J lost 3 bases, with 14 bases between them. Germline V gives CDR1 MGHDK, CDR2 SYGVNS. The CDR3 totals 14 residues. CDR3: CASGSGTFYNEQFF. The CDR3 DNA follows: TGTGCCAGCGGATCCGGGACATTCTACAATGAGCAGTTCTTC.

CDR3 protein: CASSLPTANTEAFF. The DNA of the CDR3 is TGTGCCAGCAGTCTCCCGACAGCGAACACTGAAGCTTTCTTT. V is TRBV28 and J is TRBJ1-1; a possible D gene is TRBD1 (5 bases). The germline CDR1 and CDR2 sequences are MDHEN and SYDVKM. V lost 5 bases, J lost 1 base, and 11 bases lay in between. The CDR3 runs to 14 residues.

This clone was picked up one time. DNA of the CDR3: TGTGCCACCAGCAGAGAGCTAGCATCTTCGAATGAGCAGTTCTTC. This gives the protein CATSRELASSNEQFF. V is TRBV15 and J is TRBJ2-1; possibly TRBD2 for D (5 bases). There are 15 residues in the CDR3. The germline V gene encodes CDR1 LNHNV and CDR2 YYDKDF (reference sequence). The V gene lost 0 bases and the J gene lost 7 bases, with 13 bases spanning the gap.

As DNA, the CDR3 is TGTGCCAGGGGACAGATCTCCTACGAGCAGTACTTC. Amino acid sequence: CARGQISYEQYF. This rearrangement joins TRBV27 to TRBJ2-5; 7 positions match TRBD1. The DNA end favors TRBJ2-7, so the J call may be wrong. Germline CDR1 MNHEY, CDR2 SMNVEV (reference sequence). The CDR3 extends over 12 amino acids.

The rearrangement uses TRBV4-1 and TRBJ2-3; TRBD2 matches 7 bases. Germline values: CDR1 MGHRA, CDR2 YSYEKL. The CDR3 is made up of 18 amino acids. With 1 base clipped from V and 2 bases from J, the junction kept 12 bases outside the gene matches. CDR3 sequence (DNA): TGCGCCAGCAGCCAAGGCCCCAGTGGGGGGGACTACACAGATACGCAGTATTTT. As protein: CASSQGPSGGDYTDTQYF.

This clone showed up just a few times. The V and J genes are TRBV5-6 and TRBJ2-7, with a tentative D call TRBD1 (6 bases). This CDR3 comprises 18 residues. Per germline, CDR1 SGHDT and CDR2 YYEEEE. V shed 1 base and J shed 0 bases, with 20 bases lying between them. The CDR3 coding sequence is TGTGCCAGCAGCTTGAGGGGAATTAGGACAGATTTCTCCTACGAGCAGTACTTC. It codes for CASSLRGIRTDFSYEQYF.

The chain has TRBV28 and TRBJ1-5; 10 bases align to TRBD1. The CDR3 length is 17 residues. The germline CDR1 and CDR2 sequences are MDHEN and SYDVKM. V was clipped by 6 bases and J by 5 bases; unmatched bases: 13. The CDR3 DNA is TGTGCCAGCAGCTTAGACAGGGGGCGCGAATGGTATCAGCCCCAGCATTTT. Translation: CASSLDRGREWYQPQHF.

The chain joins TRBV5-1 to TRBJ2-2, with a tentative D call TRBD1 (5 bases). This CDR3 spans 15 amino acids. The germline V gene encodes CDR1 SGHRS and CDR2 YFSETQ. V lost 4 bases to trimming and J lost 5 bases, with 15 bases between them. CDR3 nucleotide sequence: TGCGCCAGCAGCCGGACCTTAGGGGCAACCGGGGAGCTGTTTTTT. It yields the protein CASSRTLGATGELFF.

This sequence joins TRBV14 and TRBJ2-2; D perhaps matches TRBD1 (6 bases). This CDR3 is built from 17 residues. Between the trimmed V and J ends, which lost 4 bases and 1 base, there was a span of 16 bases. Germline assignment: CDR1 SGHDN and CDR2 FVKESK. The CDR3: CASSLLWTARNTGELFF. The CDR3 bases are TGTGCCAGCAGCCTCCTATGGACAGCACGGAACACCGGGGAGCTGTTTTTT.